A single T cell receptor (beta chain) is shown here with its context. Its target is not known. This CDR3 spans 14 amino acids. Germline lookup yields CDR1 SGHRS and CDR2 YFSETQ. V lost 0 bases and J 2 bases, leaving 8 bases between the germline ends. Both CD4+ and CD8+ T cells were negatively isolated, and TEMRA cells underwent FACS enrichment. This sample is part of a study of CD8 T cells in Susac syndrome. Findings and caveats of the study: The authors acknowledged that their TCR sequencing and HLA analysis involved a relatively small number of individuals.

RNA, at about 0.45 to 1 ug, was reverse transcribed with random hexamers. Amplification of TCR beta CDR3 was carried out by immunoSEQ multiplex PCR, which covered 54 Vbeta and 13 Jbeta segments. TCRdb re-derived calls from the immunoSEQ multiplex PCR reads in MiXCR, one entry per CDR3 protein. The table shows some 140,000 distinct CDR3 sequences, with 75% to 90% occurring only once. This chain joins TRBV5-1 and TRBJ1-1; no definite D call. This TCR was sampled from a human donor with multiple sclerosis. The sequenced material came from CD8+ T cells from PBMCs. In DNA form, the CDR3 reads TGCGCCAGCAGCTTGGCCATCAGAAACACTGAAGCTTTCTTT. It codes for CASSLAIRNTEAFF.